This entry concerns a single T cell receptor (beta chain). This clone was seen only once. The antigen this receptor binds is unknown. One base away there is no much larger clone; base qualities are not given. The data stem from a study of blood T cell repertoires in COVID-19 (dated by TCRdb to 2019 to 2021). Background on the whole study: Samples covering the acute and convalescent phases of COVID-19 were provided by collaborators in the United States, Italy and Spain. The prospective study material was composed of cDNA or gDNA derived from T cells, B-cell-depleted T cells, or PBMCs. Subjects who had been exposed to COVID-19, were actively infected with it, or had recovered from it provided the deeply sampled blood TCRbeta repertoires that made up the dataset. The repertoires were released in a freely available public database intended as a resource for research on the immune response to SARS-CoV-2. Samples were obtained from the ongoing ImmuneRACE study (first 160 participants) and from about 1,300 subjects provided by 6 global collaborators. A de-identified subject ID, COVID-19 status, age in years and sex were almost always included in the sample metadata. Where available, HLA class I and class II types were obtained from metadata supplied by the sample provider rather than from assay-based typing.

Participants in the prospective study were aged roughly 18 to 100 years, lived in over 20 United States geographic areas, and enrolled through a virtual design. Cohort assignment in the prospective study relied on participant-reported clinical history from a screening survey and a study questionnaire. Mobile phlebotomists in the prospective study collected whole blood, serum and a nasopharyngeal or oropharyngeal swab from every participant. Prospective study participants could optionally give additional blood draws and questionnaires over an approximately two-month period. Before DNA extraction, blood samples from the prospective study were shipped at room temperature or frozen. Broad study findings and their caveats: The quantity of clinical and demographic metadata differed by source and by participant and was supplied without curation.

In the germline V gene (reference sequence), CDR1 corresponds to GTSNPN and CDR2 to SVGIG. V has 0 bases trimmed and J has 2 bases trimmed; junction bases matching no gene number 1. From its cysteine to its phenylalanine, the CDR3 spans 14 amino acids. CDR3 DNA only is kept here, 42 bases in frame from base 1. TCRbeta CDR3 regions were amplified from genomic DNA using the immunoSEQ Assay, a bias-controlled multiplex PCR. As for how the authors treated the data: The number of nucleated cells in each sample was estimated by amplification of reference gene primers within the assay. Sequence reads were collapsed and filtered to measure the absolute abundance of every unique TCRbeta CDR3 rearrangement. For each sample, productive Simpson clonality was calculated as the square root of Simpson's diversity index over productive rearrangements. TCRdb took this table from immuneACCESS and kept in-frame rearrangements with V and J called. Such tables lack part of the clones; where checked against another copy, unresolved V genes explain under half of the gap, and the rest is unexplained. That table is the source of V, J and clone size, and D and trimming were worked out from the DNA. Across this sample there are about 160,000 clones, with approximately 81% seen only once. The ten top clones hold 5.6% of the sample.

The sequenced material came from PBMCs or T cells enriched from blood (not recorded which). This clonotype was obtained from a woman aged 40 to 50 with acute COVID-19. The rearrangement joined TRBV30 to TRBJ2-5; 9 central bases correspond to TRBD2. CDR3 protein: CAWSVGLAQETQYF. The nucleotide sequence reads TGTGCCTGGAGTGTCGGACTAGCGCAAGAGACCCAGTACTTC.